Following are 27 T cell receptor beta chains from one sample sequenced in a study of Ad26.COV2.S vaccination and SARS-CoV-2 variants. The assay was immunoSEQ multiplex PCR, and TCRdb's table has in-frame clones only and misses some. The repertoire consists of 360,000 or so clones, with approximately 91% occurring once and the leading ten covering about 1.9%. Treatment specified: some 20 received Ad26.COV2.S at low or high dose, single or two shots; about 5 received placebo; per-sample allocation not given. Sampling occurred on day 63 after the first vaccine or placebo injection. This specimen consisted of peripheral blood, obtained in a trial of Ad26.COV2.S vaccine versus placebo. These receptors were obtained from a person aged 18-60 years who received the Ad26.COV2.S COVID-19 vaccine or a placebo.

The rearrangement links TRBV21-1 to TRBJ1-5; the table's D call, TRBD1, was not checked against the DNA. TRBV21-1 is a pseudogene. This CDR3 contains 14 residues. In DNA form, the CDR3 reads TGTGCCAGCAGCCCTACCGGGACATGGGGACCCCAGCATTTT. Amino acid sequence: CASSPTGTWGPQHF.

The V gene is TRBV7-3, the J gene TRBJ2-1; TRBD2 matches at 8 bases. The ends lost 0 bases at V and 6 bases at J; junction bases unmatched: 4. Germline V gene sequence: CDR1 SGHTA, CDR2 FQGTGA. The CDR3 has 15 amino acids. The CDR3 nucleotides are TGTGCCAGCAGCTTAACGTCGGGAGGGGGCAATGAGCAGTTCTTC. Its protein is CASSLTSGGGNEQFF.

This clone was counted a single time. This chain links TRBV5-1 with TRBJ1-2; D gene ambiguous. Germline lookup yields CDR1 SGHRS and CDR2 YFSETQ. The CDR3 loop spans 14 amino acids. Trimming shortened V by 0 bases and J by 4 bases, and 10 bases separated the two germline ends. CDR3 protein: CASSLDPVGYGYTF. The CDR3 nucleotides read TGCGCCAGCAGCTTGGACCCGGTCGGCTATGGCTACACCTTC.

CDR3 region: CASRKSQPQHF. DNA of the CDR3: TGTGCCAGCAGAAAGAGTCAGCCCCAGCATTTT. The genes are TRBV6-5 and TRBJ1-5, with D unresolved. This CDR3 has 11 residues. Germline V gene sequence: CDR1 MNHEY, CDR2 SVGAGI. Trimming stripped 6 bases from V and 6 bases from J, with 6 bases between.

The V gene is TRBV19, the J gene TRBJ1-6; 12 bases map to TRBD1. V shed 7 bases, J shed 4 bases, and the junction held 5 bases outside the gene matches. The germline V gene encodes CDR1 LNHDA and CDR2 SQIVND (reference sequence). This CDR3 spans 16 amino acids. The CDR3 region is CASTPGQGAYNSPLHF. In DNA, the CDR3 is TGTGCCAGTACCCCGGGACAGGGGGCTTATAATTCACCCCTCCACTTT.

This rearrangement joins TRBV12-3 or TRBV12-4 to TRBJ2-7, with D possibly being TRBD1 (6 bases). The CDR3 extends over 11 amino acids. V lost 8 bases and J lost 7, with 12 bases in between. The CDR3 DNA is TGTGCCAGCCTCTTAAGGGGGGAGCAGTACTTC. Protein: CASLLRGEQYF.

The chain employs TRBV4-1 and TRBJ1-1; D unresolved. This CDR3 has 15 amino acids. V was pared by 0 bases and J by 3 bases, with 11 bases between. In germline, CDR1 is MGHRA, CDR2 YSYEKL. The CDR3 loop reads CASSQDRTEDTEAFF. CDR3 in DNA: TGCGCCAGCAGCCAAGACAGGACGGAGGACACTGAAGCTTTCTTT.

This chain joins TRBV7-8 and TRBJ1-5; possibly TRBD1 for D (5 bases). The germline CDR1 and CDR2 sequences are SGHVS and FQNEAQ. V shed 1 base and J shed 7 bases, with 11 bases lying between them. There are 14 residues in the CDR3. This CDR3 reads CASSLGDEGQPQHF. In nucleotides, the CDR3 is TGTGCCAGCAGCTTAGGGGACGAGGGGCAGCCCCAGCATTTT.

The V call is TRBV6-6, the J call TRBJ2-7; tentatively, D is TRBD1 or TRBD2 (5 bases each). The CDR3 is 12 residues long. The V and J ends lost 10 bases and 3 bases respectively, with 13 bases between them. Germline-derived CDR1 and CDR2 are MNHNY and SVGAGI (reference sequence). In DNA form, the CDR3 reads TGTGCCACCTCGGGACCTTTCTACGAGCAGTACTTC. Translating gives CATSGPFYEQYF.

J is TRBJ2-1 and V is TRBV15, with TRBD2 matching over 10 bases. There are 15 residues in the CDR3. The V and J ends lost 0 bases and 4 bases, in that order; junction bases with no gene match: 0. Germline CDR1 and CDR2: LNHNV and YYDKDF (reference sequence). CDR3 sequence: CATSRELAGYNEQFF. The CDR3 DNA reads as TGTGCCACCAGCAGAGAACTAGCGGGATACAATGAGCAGTTCTTC.

The chain is built from TRBV28 and TRBJ1-2, with a tentative D call TRBD1 (5 bases). The CDR3 loop spans 17 amino acids. Trimming left V 3 bases short and J 4 bases short, with 21 bases between. Germline V gives CDR1 MDHEN, CDR2 SYDVKM. The DNA of the CDR3 is TGTGCCAGCAGTTTCCCCTCCCCAGGGAGTCCCCGCTATGGCTACACCTTC. It yields the protein CASSFPSPGSPRYGYTF.

The chain has TRBV19 and TRBJ1-5, with a weak D call TRBD1 (6 bases). V was shortened by 5 bases and J by 4 bases, with 9 bases between the two germline ends. CDR3 length equals 13 residues. Germline lookup yields CDR1 LNHDA and CDR2 SQIVND (reference sequence). CDR3 amino acids: CASSSGANQPQHF. For the CDR3, the DNA is TGTGCCAGTAGTTCAGGGGCAAATCAGCCCCAGCATTTT.

The chain has TRBV29-1 and TRBJ1-1; weak D call: TRBD1 (6 bases). V lost 3 bases and J lost 4, with 15 bases in between. The germline gives CDR1 SQVTM, CDR2 ANQGSEA. The CDR3 has 14 residues. CDR3 protein: CSVEGAGSATEAFF. As DNA, the CDR3 is TGCAGCGTTGAGGGGGCAGGGTCGGCCACTGAAGCTTTCTTT. Full variable domain (outside the CDR3, taken from reference TRBV29-1 and TRBJ1-1): SAVISQKPSRDICQRGTSLTIQCQVDSQVTMMFWYRQQPGQSLTLIATANQGSEATYESGFVIDKFPISRPNLTFSTLTVSNMSPEDSSIYLCSVEGAGSATEAFFGQGTRLTVV.

The genes are TRBV7-8 and TRBJ2-1, with TRBD2 as a possible D gene (6 bases). V was shortened by 2 bases and J by 7 bases, with 12 bases between the two germline ends. Germline values: CDR1 SGHVS, CDR2 FQNEAQ. There are 14 residues in the CDR3. The CDR3 here is CASSLRREGNEQFF. The CDR3 region has the DNA TGTGCCAGCAGCTTACGGCGGGAAGGTAATGAGCAGTTCTTC.

The J gene is TRBJ2-7, the V gene TRBV6-4; D not certain. From germline, CDR1 is MRHNA and CDR2 SNTAGT. Between the trimmed V and J ends, which lost 5 bases and 4 bases, there was a span of 3 bases. CDR3 size: 10 residues. The CDR3 DNA is TGTGCCAGCAGTATATACGAGCAGTACTTC. It encodes CASSIYEQYF.

The rearrangement uses TRBV10-3 and TRBJ1-4, with D possibly TRBD1 on 6 matching bases. The length of the CDR3 is 16 residues. Germline CDR1 reads ENHRY; CDR2 reads SYGVKD. Trimming pared 3 bases from V and 7 bases from J, leaving 18 bases between. Here the CDR3 reads CAISDPNTGIGEKLFF. In DNA form, the CDR3 reads TGTGCCATCAGTGATCCAAACACAGGGATAGGTGAAAAACTGTTTTTT.

This chain connects TRBV7-8 to TRBJ1-1; 7 bases line up with TRBD1. Trimming took 0 bases from V and 0 from J; bases not matched to a gene: 4. CDR3 length: 16 residues. The V gene's germline CDR1 is SGHVS and CDR2 FQNEAQ. The CDR3 region has the DNA TGTGCCAGCAGCTTAGCACCAGGGGGTGTGAACACTGAAGCTTTCTTT. It is translated as CASSLAPGGVNTEAFF.

The V call is TRBV15, the J call TRBJ1-2; 8 bases are a match to TRBD1. The CDR3 is 16 residues long. From germline, CDR1 is LNHNV and CDR2 YYDKDF (reference sequence). V dropped 0 bases and J dropped 5; count of bases not matched to a gene: 8. CDR3 amino acids: CATSRDKAGQVYGYTF. Written as DNA, the CDR3 is TGTGCCACCAGCAGAGATAAAGCGGGACAGGTATATGGCTACACCTTC.

The J gene is TRBJ1-2, the V gene TRBV4-3, with 7 bases that match TRBD1. V lost 5 bases to trimming and J lost 9 bases; unmatched junction nucleotides: 15. Germline loops: CDR1 LGHNA, CDR2 YSLEER. The CDR3 extends over 15 amino acids. The CDR3 DNA is TGCGCCAGCAGCTCTCCCTTGGGTGGACAGGCCCGCTACACCTTC. Encoded protein: CASSSPLGGQARYTF.

V gene TRBV9 combines with J gene TRBJ1-3, with D tentatively TRBD1 (5 bases). V was pared by 0 bases and J by 2 bases, with 9 bases between. The CDR3 sequence is 15 residues long. CDR1 and CDR2 (germline): SGDLS, YYNGEE. The CDR3 loop reads CASSVGGDAGNTIYF. The CDR3 bases are TGTGCCAGCAGCGTAGGGGGGGATGCTGGAAACACCATATATTTT. The full variable domain, with the rest looked up from reference TRBV9 and TRBJ1-3, is DSGVTQTPKHLITATGQRVTLRCSPRSGDLSVYWYQQSLDQGLQFLIQYYNGEERAKGNILERFSAQQFPDLHSELNLSSLELGDSALYFCASSVGGDAGNTIYFGEGSWLTVV.

The rearrangement links TRBV2 to TRBJ1-5, with 10 bases lining up with TRBD1. The CDR3 sequence is 14 residues long. J gave up 6 bases and V 6 bases, and 5 bases lay outside the gene matches. Germline V gene sequence: CDR1 SNHLY, CDR2 FYNNEI. The CDR3 sequence is CASRTGQGGQPQHF. DNA of the CDR3: TGTGCCAGCAGGACAGGACAGGGGGGTCAGCCCCAGCATTTT.

The chain employs TRBV3-1 (or the pseudogene TRBV3-2) and TRBJ2-1; possible D gene TRBD2, 5 bases. Germline V lookup: CDR1 LGHDT, CDR2 YNNKEL (reference sequence). The CDR3 is 15 amino acids. V was shortened by 1 base and J by 3 bases, with 10 bases between the two germline ends. The CDR3 is CASSQAGNHYNEQFF. CDR3 nucleotide sequence: TGTGCCAGCAGCCAAGCGGGAAACCACTACAATGAGCAGTTCTTC.

This sequence joins TRBV11-2 and TRBJ1-2; D is unclear. Germline-derived CDR1 and CDR2 are SGHAT and FQNNGV. The CDR3 sequence is 13 residues long. Trimming cost V 1 base and J 7 bases, with 10 bases left between them. The CDR3 DNA is TGTGCCAGCAGCTTAGGGGTCTCGATTGGCTACACCTTC. Its translation: CASSLGVSIGYTF.

This clone was found once. The chain has TRBV12-3 or TRBV12-4 and TRBJ2-3; D is unresolved. This CDR3 comprises 12 residues. Trimming took off 6 bases at V and 2 bases at J, with 6 bases between the two ends. The CDR3: CASSRLTDTQYF. The CDR3 bases are TGTGCCAGCAGCCGACTCACAGATACGCAGTATTTT.

The gene calls are TRBV20-1 and TRBJ2-1, with a possible D match to TRBD2 (5 bases). The length of the CDR3 is 13 residues. Trimming removed 3 bases from V and 10 bases from J, with 16 bases in between. Germline V gene data show CDR1 as DFQATT and CDR2 as SNEGSKA (reference sequence). The CDR3 sequence is CSASRAAEGEQFF. The CDR3 nucleotides are TGCAGTGCTAGTAGAGCGGCAGAGGGAGAGCAGTTCTTC.

The CDR3 DNA is TGTGCCAGCAGCTTAATACCGGGAGGGCGGAATGAGCAGTTCTTC. It encodes CASSLIPGGRNEQFF. V usage is TRBV7-3 and J usage is TRBJ2-1; 8 nucleotides line up with TRBD2. V shed 1 base, J shed 7 bases, and the junction held 6 bases outside the gene matches. This CDR3 region has 15 residues. CDR1 SGHTA and CDR2 FQGTGA come from the germline V gene.

The rearrangement joins TRBV5-4 to TRBJ1-1, with D perhaps TRBD1 (5 bases). The V gene's germline CDR1 is SGHNT and CDR2 YYREEE (reference sequence). Deletions cut 4 bases from V and 4 bases from J, with 17 bases between. CDR3 length equals 15 residues. This chain's CDR3 is CASSNPGGSGTEAFF. For the CDR3, the DNA is TGTGCCAGCAGCAACCCCGGGGGGTCCGGCACTGAAGCTTTCTTT.